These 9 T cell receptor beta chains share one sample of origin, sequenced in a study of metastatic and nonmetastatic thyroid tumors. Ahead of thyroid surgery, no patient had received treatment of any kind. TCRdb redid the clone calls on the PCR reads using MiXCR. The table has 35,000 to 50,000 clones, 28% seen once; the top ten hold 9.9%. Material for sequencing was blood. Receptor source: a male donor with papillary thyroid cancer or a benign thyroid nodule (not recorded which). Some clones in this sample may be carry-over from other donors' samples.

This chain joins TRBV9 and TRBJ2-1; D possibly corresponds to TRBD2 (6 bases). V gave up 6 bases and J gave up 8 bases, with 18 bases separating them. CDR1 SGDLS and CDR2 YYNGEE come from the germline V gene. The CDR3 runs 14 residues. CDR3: CASISTWRGDEQFF. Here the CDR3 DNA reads TGTGCCAGCATCTCGACCTGGCGGGGCGATGAGCAGTTCTTC.

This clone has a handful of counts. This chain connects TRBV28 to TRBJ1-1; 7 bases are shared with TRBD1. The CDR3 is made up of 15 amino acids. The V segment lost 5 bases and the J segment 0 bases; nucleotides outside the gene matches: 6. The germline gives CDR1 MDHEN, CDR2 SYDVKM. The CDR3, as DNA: TGTGCCAGCAGTACGCCAGGGGGTCTGAACACTGAAGCTTTCTTT. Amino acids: CASSTPGGLNTEAFF. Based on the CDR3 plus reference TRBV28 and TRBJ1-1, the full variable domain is DVKVTQSSRYLVKRTGEKVFLECVQDMDHENMFWYRQDPGLGLRLIYFSYDVKMKEKGDIPEGYSVSREKKERFSLILESASTNQTSMYLCASSTPGGLNTEAFFGQGTRLTVV.

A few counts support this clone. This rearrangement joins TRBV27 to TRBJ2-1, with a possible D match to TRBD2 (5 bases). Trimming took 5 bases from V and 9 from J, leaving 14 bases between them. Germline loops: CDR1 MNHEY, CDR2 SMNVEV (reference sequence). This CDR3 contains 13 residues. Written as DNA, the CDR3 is TGTGCCAGCAGTCTTGGGGAGTTTGGTGAGCAGTTCTTC. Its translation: CASSLGEFGEQFF.

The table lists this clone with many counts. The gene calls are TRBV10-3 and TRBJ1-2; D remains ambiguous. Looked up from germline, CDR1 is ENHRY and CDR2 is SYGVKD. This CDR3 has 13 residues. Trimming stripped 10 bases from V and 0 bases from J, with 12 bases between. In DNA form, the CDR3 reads TGTGCCACCCTCCAACCTCCTAACTATGGCTACACCTTC. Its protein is CATLQPPNYGYTF.

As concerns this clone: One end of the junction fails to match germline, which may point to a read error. This chain's CDR3 is CVSSLNKGLSTEAFF. The CDR3 coding sequence is TGTGTCAGCAGCTTAAATAAGGGGCTGAGCACTGAAGCTTTCTTT. The chain employs TRBV7-3 and TRBJ1-1; TRBD1 is a possible D gene (5 bases). Germline CDR1 and CDR2: SGHTA and FQGTGA. The CDR3 runs to 15 residues.

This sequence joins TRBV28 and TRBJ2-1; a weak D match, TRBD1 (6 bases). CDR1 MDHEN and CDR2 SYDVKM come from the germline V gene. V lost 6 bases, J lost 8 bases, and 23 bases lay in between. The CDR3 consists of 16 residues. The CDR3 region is CASRRFGTTEKDEQFF. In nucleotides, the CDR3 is TGTGCCAGCAGACGATTCGGGACAACCGAGAAGGATGAGCAGTTCTTC.

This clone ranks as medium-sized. CDR3 bases: TGCAGTGCTTATATCTCCTCCGGGGGGGCCCACACTGAAGCTTTCTTT. It encodes CSAYISSGGAHTEAFF. The chain couples TRBV20-1 to TRBJ1-1; TRBD1 might be the D (6 bases). The V end lost 5 bases, the J end lost 3 bases, and 22 bases lay between the germline ends. CDR1 and CDR2 (germline): DFQATT, SNEGSKA (reference sequence). The CDR3 spans 16 residues.

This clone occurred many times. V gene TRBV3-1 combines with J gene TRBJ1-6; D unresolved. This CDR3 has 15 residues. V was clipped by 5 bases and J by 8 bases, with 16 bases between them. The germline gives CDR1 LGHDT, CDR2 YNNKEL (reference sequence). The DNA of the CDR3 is TGTGCCAGCAGCTCCGCCCGGCCCGGTTATTCACCCCTCCACTTT. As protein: CASSSARPGYSPLHF.

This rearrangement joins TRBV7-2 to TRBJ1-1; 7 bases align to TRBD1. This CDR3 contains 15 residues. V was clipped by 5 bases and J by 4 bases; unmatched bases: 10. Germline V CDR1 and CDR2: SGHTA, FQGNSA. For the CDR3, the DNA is TGTGCCAGCAGCCCGGACAGGCGTATGGGCACTGAAGCTTTCTTT. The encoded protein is CASSPDRRMGTEAFF.